Listed below are T cell receptor beta chains from one sample, sequenced in a study of blood T cell repertoires in COVID-19. Clones were read by immunoSEQ multiplex PCR, and TCRdb kept only the in-frame ones, dropping some. The data contain 150,000 to 200,000 clones, more than 75% of them singletons. Sequencing was carried out using peripheral blood. These receptors originate from a man aged 40-49 years with active or convalescent COVID-19. CDR3s include the opening cysteine and the closing phenylalanine or tryptophan. A D gene is named only where the DNA matches it firmly. Expanded clones are given a class, and other clones once, few, many or no size at all.

TRBJ1-5,NA,TRBV3-1/TRBV3-2,TRBD1,TGTGCCAGCAGCCAAGCCGGGACAGAGATTCAGCCCCAGCATTTT,CASSQAGTEIQPQHF
TRBJ2-7,NA,TRBV24-1,NA,TGTGCCACCAGTGATGGGGGGAGCAGGGTCTACGAGCAGTACTTC,CATSDGGSRVYEQYF
TRBJ1-4,NA,TRBV30,NA,TGTGCCTGGAGTATACGGAGGGAGTATGAAAAACTGTTTTTT,CAWSIRREYEKLFF
TRBJ2-7,NA,TRBV6-5,NA,TGTGCCAGCAGTTCCCCGCAGTCCTACGAGCAGTACTTC,CASSSPQSYEQYF
TRBJ2-2,NA,TRBV5-1,TRBD1,TGCGCCAGCAGCCAATGGACAGGGTTGGGGGAGCTGTTTTTT,CASSQWTGLGELFF
TRBJ1-2,NA,TRBV9,TRBD1,TGTGCCAGCAGCGCAGCTGGGACAGCTCCTAACTATGGCTACACCTTC,CASSAAGTAPNYGYTF
TRBJ1-3,NA,TRBV6-1,TRBD1,TGTGCCAGCAGTGAACAGGGGGCGACTGGAAACACCATATATTTT,CASSEQGATGNTIYF
TRBJ2-1,once,TRBV4-1,TRBD1,TGCGCCAGCAGCCCCGGGACAGGGCTGAACAATGAGCAGTTCTTC,CASSPGTGLNNEQFF
TRBJ2-5,NA,TRBV19,NA,TGTGCCAGTAGTATGGGACACCCTCGAGAGACCCAGTACTTC,CASSMGHPRETQYF
TRBJ1-1,NA,TRBV12-3/TRBV12-4,NA,TGTGCTGTTCAGAGGGCTCGGAACACTGAAGCTTTCTTT,CAVQRARNTEAFF
TRBJ1-5,few,TRBV28,NA,TGTGCCAGCAGTTTCCAGAATAGCAATCAGCCCCAGCATTTT,CASSFQNSNQPQHF
TRBJ2-1,NA,TRBV5-1,NA,TGCGCCAGCAGCTTCGGCAGGGTGACCCACAATGAGCAGTTCTTC,CASSFGRVTHNEQFF
TRBJ2-3,once,TRBV4-1,TRBD2,TGCGCCAGCAGCCCCCAACAGGGACTAGCGGGGGGGCAAGGAACAGATACGCAGTATTTT,CASSPQQGLAGGQGTDTQYF
TRBJ1-6,NA,TRBV24-1,TRBD1,TGTGCCACCAGCCCAGGCGCCGGGACAGGACATTCTAATTCACCCCTCCACTTT,CATSPGAGTGHSNSPLHF
TRBJ1-6,NA,TRBV5-1,NA,TGCGCCAGCAGCTCTGGACAAGCGAGCTCCTATAATTCACCCCTCCACTTT,CASSSGQASSYNSPLHF